This TCR beta chain was captured by sequencing in a study of PD-1 blockade in mismatch repair-deficient tumors. Germline V gives CDR1 MDHEN, CDR2 SYDVKM. Trimming pared 3 bases from V and 0 bases from J, leaving 9 bases between. The CDR3 spans 15 residues. Some clones are missing from TCRdb's copy, which holds only in-frame ones; the method was immunoSEQ multiplex PCR. The table lists about 40,000 clones, about 76% of them singletons. All patients were mismatch repair deficient, assessed by either PCR or immunohistochemistry. Turning to this clone: Antigen specificity is unknown.

Study outcomes and limitations: Rapid post-treatment expansion, then contraction, generally preceding radiologic response, marked tumor-resident clones.

This sequence joins TRBV28 and TRBJ1-3; D uncertain. The sequence was collected from an adult with mismatch repair-deficient cancer. This material consisted of peripheral blood, taken 4 weeks after starting pembrolizumab. CDR3 sequence reads: CASSLGGDSGNTIYF. The CDR3 nucleotides are TGTGCCAGCAGTTTGGGCGGAGACTCTGGAAACACCATATATTTT.